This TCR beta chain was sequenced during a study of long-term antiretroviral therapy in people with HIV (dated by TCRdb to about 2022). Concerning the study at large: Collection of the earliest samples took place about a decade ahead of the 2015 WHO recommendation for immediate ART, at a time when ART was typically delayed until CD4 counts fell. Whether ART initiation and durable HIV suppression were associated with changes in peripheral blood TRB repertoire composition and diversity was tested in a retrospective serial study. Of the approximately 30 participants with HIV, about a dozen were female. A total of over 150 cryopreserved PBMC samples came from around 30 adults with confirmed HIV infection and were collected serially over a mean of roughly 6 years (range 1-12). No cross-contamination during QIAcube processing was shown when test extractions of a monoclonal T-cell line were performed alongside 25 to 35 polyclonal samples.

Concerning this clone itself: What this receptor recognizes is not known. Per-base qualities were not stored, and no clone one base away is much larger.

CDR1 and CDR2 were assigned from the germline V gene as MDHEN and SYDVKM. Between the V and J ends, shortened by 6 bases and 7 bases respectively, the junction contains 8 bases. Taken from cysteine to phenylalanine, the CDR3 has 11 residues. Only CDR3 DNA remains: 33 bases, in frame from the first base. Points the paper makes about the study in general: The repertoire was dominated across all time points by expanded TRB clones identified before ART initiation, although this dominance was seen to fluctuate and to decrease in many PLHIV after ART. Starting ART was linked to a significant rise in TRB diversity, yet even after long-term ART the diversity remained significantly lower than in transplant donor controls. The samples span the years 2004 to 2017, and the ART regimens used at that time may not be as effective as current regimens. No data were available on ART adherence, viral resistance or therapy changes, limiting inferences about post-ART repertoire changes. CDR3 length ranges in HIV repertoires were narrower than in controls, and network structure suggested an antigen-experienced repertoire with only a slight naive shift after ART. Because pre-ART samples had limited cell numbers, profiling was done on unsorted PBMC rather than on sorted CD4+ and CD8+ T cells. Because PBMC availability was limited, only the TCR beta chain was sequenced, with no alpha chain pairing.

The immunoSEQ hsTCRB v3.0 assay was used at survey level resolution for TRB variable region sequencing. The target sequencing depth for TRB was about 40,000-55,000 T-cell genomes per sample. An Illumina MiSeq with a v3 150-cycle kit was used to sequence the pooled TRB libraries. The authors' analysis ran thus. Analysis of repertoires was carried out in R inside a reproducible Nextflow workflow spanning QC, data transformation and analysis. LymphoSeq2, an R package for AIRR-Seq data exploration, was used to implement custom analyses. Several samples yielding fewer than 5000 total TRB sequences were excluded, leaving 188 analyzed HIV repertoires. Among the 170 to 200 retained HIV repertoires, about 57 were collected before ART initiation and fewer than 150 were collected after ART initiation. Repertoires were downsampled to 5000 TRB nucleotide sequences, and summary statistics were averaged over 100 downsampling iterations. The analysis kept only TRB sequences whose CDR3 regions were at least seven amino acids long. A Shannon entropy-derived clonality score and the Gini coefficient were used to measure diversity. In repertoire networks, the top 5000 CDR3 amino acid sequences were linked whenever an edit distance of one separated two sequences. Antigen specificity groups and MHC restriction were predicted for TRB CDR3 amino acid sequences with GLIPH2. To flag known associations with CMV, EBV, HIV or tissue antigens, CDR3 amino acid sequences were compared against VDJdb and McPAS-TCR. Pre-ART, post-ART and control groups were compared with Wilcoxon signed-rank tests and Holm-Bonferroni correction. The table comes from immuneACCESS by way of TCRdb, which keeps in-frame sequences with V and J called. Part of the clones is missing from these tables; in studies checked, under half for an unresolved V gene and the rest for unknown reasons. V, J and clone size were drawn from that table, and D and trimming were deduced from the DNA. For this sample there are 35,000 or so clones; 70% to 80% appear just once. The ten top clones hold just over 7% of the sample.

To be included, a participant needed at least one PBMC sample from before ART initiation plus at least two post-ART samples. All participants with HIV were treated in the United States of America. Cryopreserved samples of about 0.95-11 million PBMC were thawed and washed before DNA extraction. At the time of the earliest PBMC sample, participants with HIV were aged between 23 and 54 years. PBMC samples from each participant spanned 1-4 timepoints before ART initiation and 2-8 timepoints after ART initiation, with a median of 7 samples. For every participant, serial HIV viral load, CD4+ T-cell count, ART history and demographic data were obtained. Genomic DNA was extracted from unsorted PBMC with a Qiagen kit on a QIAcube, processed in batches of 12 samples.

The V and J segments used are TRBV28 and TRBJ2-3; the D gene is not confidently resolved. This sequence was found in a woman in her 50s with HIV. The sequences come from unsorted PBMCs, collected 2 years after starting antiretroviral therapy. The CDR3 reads CASSLKNTQYF. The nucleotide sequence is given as TGTGCCAGCAGCCTAAAAAATACGCAGTATTTT.